These T cell receptor beta chains were read from a single sample in a study of T cell repertoires in cytomegalovirus infection. TCRdb re-called the reads through MiXCR, storing one row per CDR3 protein. The sample has 150,000 to 200,000 distinct CDR3 sequences, 20% to 25% seen once. No antigen is known for these receptors. Sample: CD8+ T cells from cultured PBMCs, taken from culture after CMV antigen stimulation. Receptor source: a human donor in good health (CMV status not recorded). Some clones in this sample may be carry-over from other donors' samples. CDR3s include the opening cysteine and the closing phenylalanine or tryptophan. The order of the fields is CDR3 DNA, CDR3 protein, D gene, J gene, clone size, V gene. D genes are given only for firm matches. Rows give clone size only sometimes, using once, few, many, or a class for an expanded clone.

CDR3nt: TGTGCCAGCAGTTCGGACAGGGGGCACACTGAAGCTTTCTTT; CDR3aa: CASSSDRGHTEAFF; d_gene: TRBD1; j_gene: TRBJ1-1; abundance: few; v_gene: TRBV2
CDR3nt: TGTGCCAGCAGCTTAGGACCCGGCTCTGGAAACACCATATATTTT; CDR3aa: CASSLGPGSGNTIYF; d_gene: .; j_gene: TRBJ1-3; abundance: .; v_gene: TRBV7-2
CDR3nt: TGTGCCAGCAGCTTGGAGGGCTCCCCCTACGAGCAGTACTTC; CDR3aa: CASSLEGSPYEQYF; d_gene: .; j_gene: TRBJ2-7; abundance: .; v_gene: TRBV5-4
CDR3nt: TGTGCCAGCAGCCAAACGACAGGGGGAAACACCATATATTTT; CDR3aa: CASSQTTGGNTIYF; d_gene: TRBD1; j_gene: TRBJ1-3; abundance: few; v_gene: TRBV7-2
CDR3nt: TGTGCCAGCAGTGCCTTGGACCTAGTGGGAGGAAACACCATATATTTT; CDR3aa: CASSALDLVGGNTIYF; d_gene: .; j_gene: TRBJ1-3; abundance: few; v_gene: TRBV6-1
CDR3nt: TGTGCCAGCAGCTTTTCGGACAGGGTCGAGAACACTGAAGCTTTCTTT; CDR3aa: CASSFSDRVENTEAFF; d_gene: TRBD1; j_gene: TRBJ1-1; abundance: .; v_gene: TRBV7-8
CDR3nt: TGCGCCAGCAGCCAGTCGCTAGCGGGGGGGCCGGGCAATGAGCAGTTCTTC; CDR3aa: CASSQSLAGGPGNEQFF; d_gene: TRBD2; j_gene: TRBJ2-1; abundance: .; v_gene: TRBV4-3
CDR3nt: TGTGCCAGCAGCCCGGGGACAGGGGGCGAATCACCCCTCCACTTT; CDR3aa: CASSPGTGGESPLHF; d_gene: TRBD1; j_gene: TRBJ1-6; abundance: .; v_gene: TRBV13
CDR3nt: TGTGCCAGCAGTTTATACCCACCTTCCTACAATGAGCAGTTCTTC; CDR3aa: CASSLYPPSYNEQFF; d_gene: .; j_gene: TRBJ2-1; abundance: few; v_gene: TRBV12-3/TRBV12-4
CDR3nt: TGTGCCAGCAGTTACTCGAGAGGGAAATCCTACGAGCAGTACTTC; CDR3aa: CASSYSRGKSYEQYF; d_gene: .; j_gene: TRBJ2-7; abundance: .; v_gene: TRBV6-2/TRBV6-3
CDR3nt: TGTGCCAGCTCCAGGGGAAGGTTAGACGAGCAGTACTTC; CDR3aa: CASSRGRLDEQYF; d_gene: .; j_gene: TRBJ2-7; abundance: .; v_gene: TRBV2
CDR3nt: TGTGCCAGCAGCTTAGGGTCCGGGGAGACCCAGTACTTC; CDR3aa: CASSLGSGETQYF; d_gene: .; j_gene: TRBJ2-5; abundance: many; v_gene: TRBV7-2
CDR3nt: TGTGCCAGCAGCCCACACCCGGACGGTTCGGGGGAGCAGTACTTC; CDR3aa: CASSPHPDGSGEQYF; d_gene: .; j_gene: TRBJ2-7; abundance: once; v_gene: TRBV7-6
CDR3nt: TGCGCCAGCAGTCCTTCGGGGGCAGGCAGGCTCAATGAGCAGTTCTTC; CDR3aa: CASSPSGAGRLNEQFF; d_gene: .; j_gene: TRBJ2-1; abundance: few; v_gene: TRBV23-1
CDR3nt: TGTGCCAGCAGCTTAGCGACCCCAGCCGGGGCTGAAGCTTTCTTT; CDR3aa: CASSLATPAGAEAFF; d_gene: .; j_gene: TRBJ1-1; abundance: .; v_gene: TRBV7-6
CDR3nt: TGTGCCAGCAGTGTTTCTAGTGCGACTAATGAAAAACTGTTTTTT; CDR3aa: CASSVSSATNEKLFF; d_gene: .; j_gene: TRBJ1-4; abundance: .; v_gene: TRBV6-1
CDR3nt: TGTGCCAGCAGTCCCCATAGAGGGGCCCAGTACTTC; CDR3aa: CASSPHRGAQYF; d_gene: .; j_gene: TRBJ2-5; abundance: .; v_gene: TRBV27
CDR3nt: TGTGCCAGCAGCTTAGTTGACCGCAACAACGGGGAGCTGTTTTTT; CDR3aa: CASSLVDRNNGELFF; d_gene: .; j_gene: TRBJ2-2; abundance: .; v_gene: TRBV7-9
CDR3nt: TGTGCCAGCAGCTCAGTAGCGGGGGGATACAATGAGCAGTTCTTC; CDR3aa: CASSSVAGGYNEQFF; d_gene: TRBD2; j_gene: TRBJ2-1; abundance: many; v_gene: TRBV7-3
CDR3nt: TGCGCCAGCAGCCAAGCCCCGACAGGGAGGAACACTGAAGCTTTCTTT; CDR3aa: CASSQAPTGRNTEAFF; d_gene: TRBD1; j_gene: TRBJ1-1; abundance: few; v_gene: TRBV4-1
CDR3nt: TGCAGCTCGACAGGACAGAACATGAACACTGAAGCTTTCTTT; CDR3aa: CSSTGQNMNTEAFF; d_gene: .; j_gene: TRBJ1-1; abundance: once; v_gene: TRBV29-1
CDR3nt: TGTGCCAGCAGTTTAGCGGGAACCCCCTACGAGCAGTACTTC; CDR3aa: CASSLAGTPYEQYF; d_gene: .; j_gene: TRBJ2-7; abundance: .; v_gene: TRBV12-3/TRBV12-4
CDR3nt: TGTGCCAGTGGACGGTCCTCCTACGAGCAGTACTTC; CDR3aa: CASGRSSYEQYF; d_gene: .; j_gene: TRBJ2-7; abundance: .; v_gene: TRBV12-3/TRBV12-4
CDR3nt: TGTGCCAGTAGTACCGGGACAGCACTTAACACTGAAGCTTTCTTT; CDR3aa: CASSTGTALNTEAFF; d_gene: TRBD1; j_gene: TRBJ1-1; abundance: .; v_gene: TRBV19
CDR3nt: TGTGCCAGCAGCCCTGTAGAGGGGGCTAACTATGGCTACACCTTC; CDR3aa: CASSPVEGANYGYTF; d_gene: .; j_gene: TRBJ1-2; abundance: .; v_gene: TRBV12-3/TRBV12-4
CDR3nt: TGTGCCAGCAGCTTAGCGATAGCACGGGTGAACACCGGGGAGCTGTTTTTT; CDR3aa: CASSLAIARVNTGELFF; d_gene: .; j_gene: TRBJ2-2; abundance: .; v_gene: TRBV7-2
CDR3nt: TGTGCCAGCAGTAGACAGGGGTCTAACTATGGCTACACCTTC; CDR3aa: CASSRQGSNYGYTF; d_gene: TRBD1; j_gene: TRBJ1-2; abundance: few; v_gene: TRBV6-1
CDR3nt: TGTGCCTCCAAACAGGGTCTCTATGGCTACACCTTC; CDR3aa: CASKQGLYGYTF; d_gene: .; j_gene: TRBJ1-2; abundance: .; v_gene: TRBV6-5
CDR3nt: TGTGCCAGCAGCTCGCAAGAGACCCAGTACTTC; CDR3aa: CASSSQETQYF; d_gene: .; j_gene: TRBJ2-5; abundance: many; v_gene: TRBV19
CDR3nt: TGTGCCAGCAGCCCTAGGGTTCCCTACGAGCAGTACTTC; CDR3aa: CASSPRVPYEQYF; d_gene: .; j_gene: TRBJ2-7; abundance: .; v_gene: TRBV12-3/TRBV12-4
CDR3nt: TGTGCCAGCAGCTTGGCGACAGCTAGCAATCAGCCCCAGCATTTT; CDR3aa: CASSLATASNQPQHF; d_gene: .; j_gene: TRBJ1-5; abundance: .; v_gene: TRBV7-2
CDR3nt: TGCGCCAGCAGCCAAGAGGTTGAAAAACTGTTTTTT; CDR3aa: CASSQEVEKLFF; d_gene: .; j_gene: TRBJ1-4; abundance: .; v_gene: TRBV4-1
CDR3nt: TGTGCCAGCAGCTTACGGGACAGGGGTGAAAAACTGTTTTTT; CDR3aa: CASSLRDRGEKLFF; d_gene: TRBD1; j_gene: TRBJ1-4; abundance: .; v_gene: TRBV7-9
CDR3nt: TGTGCCAGCAGCTCCCCTGGACAGGGTAGGAAGACTGAAGCTTTCTTT; CDR3aa: CASSSPGQGRKTEAFF; d_gene: TRBD1; j_gene: TRBJ1-1; abundance: .; v_gene: TRBV7-9
CDR3nt: TGTGCCAGCAGCCATGGGAGAACAGAACCCAATCAGCCCCAGCATTTT; CDR3aa: CASSHGRTEPNQPQHF; d_gene: .; j_gene: TRBJ1-5; abundance: few; v_gene: TRBV7-8
CDR3nt: TGTGCCAGCAGCCTCAGGACAGATTGGAATTCACCCCTCCACTTT; CDR3aa: CASSLRTDWNSPLHF; d_gene: .; j_gene: TRBJ1-6; abundance: .; v_gene: TRBV12-3/TRBV12-4
CDR3nt: TGTGCCAGCAGCTTAGCGTCTAAGGGTGGGCATGAACCTTCCTACGAGCAGTACTTC; CDR3aa: CASSLASKGGHEPSYEQYF; d_gene: .; j_gene: TRBJ2-7; abundance: few; v_gene: TRBV7-8
CDR3nt: TGTGCCAGCAGCCCACCGGACAGATTGTACCAAGAGACCCAGTACTTC; CDR3aa: CASSPPDRLYQETQYF; d_gene: .; j_gene: TRBJ2-5; abundance: .; v_gene: TRBV7-2
CDR3nt: TGTGCCAGCAGTGATATCTATGGCTACACCTTC; CDR3aa: CASSDIYGYTF; d_gene: .; j_gene: TRBJ1-2; abundance: .; v_gene: TRBV12-3/TRBV12-4
CDR3nt: TGTGCCAGCAGCTTATATTGGGGTAGCAATCAGCCCCAGCATTTT; CDR3aa: CASSLYWGSNQPQHF; d_gene: .; j_gene: TRBJ1-5; abundance: few; v_gene: TRBV7-6
CDR3nt: TGTGCCAGCAGCTTAGAATCCCGGGACAGGGTTGGGGCCAACGTCCTGACTTTC; CDR3aa: CASSLESRDRVGANVLTF; d_gene: TRBD1; j_gene: TRBJ2-6; abundance: .; v_gene: TRBV7-8
CDR3nt: TGTGCCAGCAGTTACTCGAGGCGGGGACAAGATTATAATTCACCCCTCCACTTT; CDR3aa: CASSYSRRGQDYNSPLHF; d_gene: .; j_gene: TRBJ1-6; abundance: few; v_gene: TRBV6-5
CDR3nt: TGTGCCAGCAGCTTAGAACAGGGACACCTCTCGTCCTACGAGCAGTACTTC; CDR3aa: CASSLEQGHLSSYEQYF; d_gene: .; j_gene: TRBJ2-7; abundance: .; v_gene: TRBV11-2
CDR3nt: TGCAGTGCTAGAGATGTTCCGAGGGGGCTTGGCTACACCTTC; CDR3aa: CSARDVPRGLGYTF; d_gene: TRBD1; j_gene: TRBJ1-2; abundance: once; v_gene: TRBV20-1
CDR3nt: TGTGCCAGCAGCTCCCCACAGGGGCAAGAAGAGACCCAGTACTTC; CDR3aa: CASSSPQGQEETQYF; d_gene: TRBD1; j_gene: TRBJ2-5; abundance: few; v_gene: TRBV7-2
CDR3nt: TGTGCCAGCAGCTTAGAACACAACCCCTACAATGAGCAGTTCTTC; CDR3aa: CASSLEHNPYNEQFF; d_gene: .; j_gene: TRBJ2-1; abundance: few; v_gene: TRBV7-2
CDR3nt: TGTGCCAGCAGTTTAGGGGGGAGCACTGAAGCTTTCTTT; CDR3aa: CASSLGGSTEAFF; d_gene: .; j_gene: TRBJ1-1; abundance: many; v_gene: TRBV12-3/TRBV12-4
CDR3nt: TGTGCCAGCAGTTATCGAGCTAACCAAGAGACCCAGTACTTC; CDR3aa: CASSYRANQETQYF; d_gene: .; j_gene: TRBJ2-5; abundance: .; v_gene: TRBV12-3/TRBV12-4
CDR3nt: TGTGCCAGCAGCCCCTGGGACAGGAACACTGAAGCTTTCTTT; CDR3aa: CASSPWDRNTEAFF; d_gene: TRBD1; j_gene: TRBJ1-1; abundance: few; v_gene: TRBV7-9
CDR3nt: TGTGGGACCAGACAGGGATATAATTCACCCCTCCACTTT; CDR3aa: CGTRQGYNSPLHF; d_gene: TRBD1; j_gene: TRBJ1-6; abundance: few; v_gene: TRBV25-1
CDR3nt: TGTGCCAGCAGCTTAGCGGAAGGACTAGCGGGGGGGCAGAGAGAGCAGTTCTTC; CDR3aa: CASSLAEGLAGGQREQFF; d_gene: TRBD2; j_gene: TRBJ2-1; abundance: few; v_gene: TRBV7-2
CDR3nt: TGTGCCAGCAGTTTAATGGGAACTCAGCCCCAGCATTTT; CDR3aa: CASSLMGTQPQHF; d_gene: .; j_gene: TRBJ1-5; abundance: few; v_gene: TRBV12-3/TRBV12-4
CDR3nt: TGTGCCAGCAGTTTTACTCGGGGGGCCCCGGGAGCTTTCTTT; CDR3aa: CASSFTRGAPGAFF; d_gene: .; j_gene: TRBJ1-1; abundance: few; v_gene: TRBV12-3/TRBV12-4
CDR3nt: TGTGCCAGCAGCCTCGGGACAGGTGTTTCCATCACTAATGAAAAACTGTTTTTT; CDR3aa: CASSLGTGVSITNEKLFF; d_gene: TRBD1; j_gene: TRBJ1-4; abundance: .; v_gene: TRBV7-6
CDR3nt: TGTGCCACCAGCCCCAGTAGATCCTACGAGCAGTACTTC; CDR3aa: CATSPSRSYEQYF; d_gene: .; j_gene: TRBJ2-7; abundance: few; v_gene: TRBV24-1
CDR3nt: TGTGCCAGCAGCTACGGGGGCACAGATACGCAGTATTTT; CDR3aa: CASSYGGTDTQYF; d_gene: .; j_gene: TRBJ2-3; abundance: .; v_gene: TRBV27
CDR3nt: TGTGCCAGCAGCTCGTCTTCTAGCGGGGGATACAATGAGCAGTTCTTC; CDR3aa: CASSSSSSGGYNEQFF; d_gene: TRBD2; j_gene: TRBJ2-1; abundance: .; v_gene: TRBV5-5
CDR3nt: TGTGCCAGCAGTTTCGGGTACACAGATACGCAGTATTTT; CDR3aa: CASSFGYTDTQYF; d_gene: .; j_gene: TRBJ2-3; abundance: .; v_gene: TRBV12-3/TRBV12-4
CDR3nt: TGCGCCAGCAGCCAAGAGTCCGTAGGCACAGATACGCAGTATTTT; CDR3aa: CASSQESVGTDTQYF; d_gene: .; j_gene: TRBJ2-3; abundance: few; v_gene: TRBV4-3